The clone carrying this TCR beta chain has a handful of counts. This sample was included in a study of T cells in localized non-small cell lung cancer. Looked up from germline, CDR1 is SGDLS and CDR2 is YYNGEE. The CDR3 covers 15 residues. V was trimmed by 5 bases and J by 5 bases, leaving 16 bases between them. Assay: immunoSEQ multiplex PCR; the TCRdb copy retains only in-frame clones and omits some. The table records around 1,700 clones, 35% to 45% of them present only once. The specimen comprised lung tumor tissue, sampled before any cancer treatment. The receptor was isolated from a woman aged 35 to 70 with stage II lung adenocarcinoma. The chain combines TRBV9 with TRBJ1-4, with D perhaps TRBD1 (6 bases). The CDR3 nucleotides are TGTGCCAGCAGTGTGGAGGGGGTCCAAAATGAAAAACTGTTTTTT. Translation: CASSVEGVQNEKLFF.